Each of the 30 T cell receptor beta chains below was sequenced from the same sample in a study of T cells in Graves' hyperthyroidism and ophthalmopathy. RNA transcripts gave rise to amplified TCR beta CDR3 regions. The TCR CDR3 first-round RT-PCR relied on the HTBI primer set. Each CDR3 protein is one row after TCRdb ran MiXCR on the multiplex PCR reads. This table has about 350,000 distinct CDR3 sequences, around a sixth appearing once. The sample consisted of blood. All receptors come from a middle-aged woman with Graves' ophthalmopathy.

The chain recombines TRBV28 with TRBJ2-7, with 11 bases fitting TRBD1. This CDR3 has 15 amino acids. Germline V gene lookup returns CDR1 MDHEN and CDR2 SYDVKM. V was clipped by 5 bases and J by 5 bases; unmatched bases: 8. The CDR3 DNA reads TGTGCCAGCAGTGAGGGGACAGGGGGGTTCGACGAGCAGTACTTC. It codes for CASSEGTGGFDEQYF. The full variable domain, rest sourced from reference TRBV28 and TRBJ2-7, is DVKVTQSSRYLVKRTGEKVFLECVQDMDHENMFWYRQDPGLGLRLIYFSYDVKMKEKGDIPEGYSVSREKKERFSLILESASTNQTSMYLCASSEGTGGFDEQYFGPGTRLTVT.

In its sample, this clonotype was seen many times. CDR3 in DNA: TGTGCCAGCAGCGGGAGGACAGGTCTCGGAGATGGCTACACCTTC. Encoded protein: CASSGRTGLGDGYTF. V usage is TRBV11-2 and J usage is TRBJ1-2; 7 nucleotides agree with TRBD1. The V segment lost 5 bases and the J segment 6 bases; nucleotides outside the gene matches: 12. The CDR3 extends over 15 amino acids. Germline CDR1 and CDR2: SGHAT and FQNNGV.

This clonotype has ten or more counts. V and J are TRBV6-1 and TRBJ1-5; 10 bases align to TRBD1. V was clipped by 3 bases and J by 4 bases; unmatched bases: 3. Per the germline V gene, CDR1 is MNHNS and CDR2 is SASEGT. This CDR3 is 15 amino acids long. The CDR3 DNA follows: TGTGCCAGCAGTGACCGGACAGGGGGAAATCAGCCCCAGCATTTT. It specifies CASSDRTGGNQPQHF.

This clonotype was detected ten times or more. J is TRBJ2-6 and V is TRBV19; 9 positions match TRBD1. V shed 3 bases and J 6 bases; nucleotides not matched to a gene: 6. The CDR3 has 16 amino acids. Germline CDR1 and CDR2: LNHDA and SQIVND (reference sequence). Here the CDR3 DNA reads TGTGCCAGTAGTATCCGGGACAGGGCGGCGGCCAACGTCCTGACTTTC. Amino acids: CASSIRDRAAANVLTF. Full variable domain (rest looked up from reference TRBV19 and TRBJ2-6): DGGITQSPKYLFRKEGQNVTLSCEQNLNHDAMYWYRQDPGQGLRLIYYSQIVNDFQKGDIAEGYSVSREKKESFPLTVTSAQKNPTAFYLCASSIRDRAAANVLTFGAGSRLTVL.

The table lists this clonotype with many counts. V usage is TRBV18 and J usage is TRBJ2-7, with 9 bases aligning to TRBD1. The CDR3 sequence is 14 residues long. Germline lookup yields CDR1 KGHSH and CDR2 LQKENI. V lost 6 bases, J lost 5 bases, and 8 bases stayed unmatched. The CDR3 coding sequence is TGTGCCAGCTCTCCAACAGGGGGCAGCGACGAGCAGTACTTC. Its translation is CASSPTGGSDEQYF.

This sequence joins TRBV6-1 and TRBJ2-7; D gene unclear. The CDR3 loop spans 13 amino acids. Germline CDR1 reads MNHNS; CDR2 reads SASEGT. V dropped 4 bases and J dropped 1 base, with 8 bases sitting between them. The CDR3, as DNA: TGTGCCAGCAGTGTTCTCGGTTCCTACGAGCAGTACTTC. It codes for CASSVLGSYEQYF.

Ten or more counts support this clonotype. This chain joins TRBV5-1 and TRBJ1-1; D remains ambiguous. Germline loops: CDR1 SGHRS, CDR2 YFSETQ. V was shortened by 2 bases and J by 1 base, with 9 bases between the two germline ends. The CDR3 is made up of 14 amino acids. This CDR3 is CASSFEGENTEAFF. CDR3 sequence (DNA): TGCGCCAGCAGCTTCGAGGGAGAGAACACTGAAGCTTTCTTT. Full variable domain (remainder filled in from reference TRBV5-1 and TRBJ1-1): KAGVTQTPRYLIKTRGQQVTLSCSPISGHRSVSWYQQTPGQGLQFLFEYFSETQRNKGNFPGRFSGRQFSNSRSEMNVSTLELGDSALYLCASSFEGENTEAFFGQGTRLTVV.

This clonotype appeared many times. This chain joins TRBV10-3 and TRBJ1-1; D call uncertain. The CDR3 runs 14 residues. CDR1 ENHRY and CDR2 SYGVKD come from the germline V gene. V was pared by 4 bases and J by 0 bases, with 9 bases between. The CDR3 DNA follows: TGTGCCATCAGTGGTGCGGGGATGAACACTGAAGCTTTCTTT. It yields the protein CAISGAGMNTEAFF.

This chain connects TRBV15 to TRBJ1-2; 11 nucleotides agree with TRBD1. Germline assignment: CDR1 LNHNV and CDR2 YYDKDF (reference sequence). There are 15 residues in the CDR3. With 5 bases clipped from V and 7 bases from J, the junction kept 9 bases outside the gene matches. In DNA form, the CDR3 reads TGTGCCACCAGCGCCCCGGGACAGGGGGGGGGTGGCTACACCTTC. This encodes CATSAPGQGGGGYTF.

V and J are TRBV27 and TRBJ2-7, with TRBD1 matching over 9 bases. CDR1 MNHEY and CDR2 SMNVEV come from the germline V gene (reference sequence). Germline trimming cut 0 bases from V and 5 bases from J; bases unmatched to any gene: 5. The CDR3 runs 15 residues. The CDR3 sequence is CASSLSGQGRNEQYF. Here the CDR3 DNA reads TGTGCCAGCAGTTTATCGGGACAGGGCAGGAACGAGCAGTACTTC.

The sample holds a few counts of this clonotype. The chain uses TRBV7-2 and TRBJ2-3, with a tentative D call TRBD2 (5 bases). CDR1 and CDR2 (germline): SGHTA, FQGNSA. This CDR3 is 16 amino acids long. V shed 1 base and J shed 0 bases, with 11 bases lying between them. The CDR3 spells CASSLGSSPSTDTQYF. CDR3 DNA: TGTGCCAGCAGCTTAGGTTCTAGCCCGAGCACAGATACGCAGTATTTT. Supplemented by reference TRBV7-2 and TRBJ2-3, the full variable domain reads GAGVSQSPSNKVTEKGKDVELRCDPISGHTALYWYRQSLGQGLEFLIYFQGNSAPDKSGLPSDRFSAERTGGSVSTLTIQRTQQEDSAVYLCASSLGSSPSTDTQYFGPGTRLTVL.

This clonotype was counted ten times or more. As DNA, the CDR3 is TGCAGCGTTGCTAAGGGGGGAAGAGTGACTGAAGCTTTCTTT. The encoded protein is CSVAKGGRVTEAFF. This rearrangement joins TRBV29-1 to TRBJ1-1; D may be TRBD1 (6 bases). There are 14 residues in the CDR3. Deletions cut 4 bases from V and 5 bases from J, with 17 bases between. Germline CDR1 reads SQVTM; CDR2 reads ANQGSEA. The full variable domain, its missing parts supplied by reference TRBV29-1 and TRBJ1-1, is SAVISQKPSRDICQRGTSLTIQCQVDSQVTMMFWYRQQPGQSLTLIATANQGSEATYESGFVIDKFPISRPNLTFSTLTVSNMSPEDSSIYLCSVAKGGRVTEAFFGQGTRLTVV.

This clonotype was detected only a few times. A much larger clone differs from this one at a single base, so this may be a read error. V usage is TRBV12-3 or TRBV12-4 and J usage is TRBJ1-1; tentative D call: TRBD1 (6 bases). The CDR3 sequence is 15 residues long. The chain's CDR3 is CVSSLYLRGNTEAFF. The CDR3, as DNA: TGTGTCAGCAGCCTCTACCTCAGGGGAAACACTGAAGCTTTCTTT.

This clonotype was counted at least ten times. The rearrangement uses TRBV19 and TRBJ1-5; D gene unclear. The germline V and J ends were trimmed by 3 bases and 5 bases, with 11 bases remaining between them. The V gene's germline CDR1 is LNHDA and CDR2 SQIVND (reference sequence). The CDR3 runs 14 residues. The CDR3 DNA reads TGTGCCAGTAGTATCTCGGGCTTCGATCAGCCCCAGCATTTT. Translating it yields CASSISGFDQPQHF. Supplemented by reference TRBV19 and TRBJ1-5, the full variable domain reads DGGITQSPKYLFRKEGQNVTLSCEQNLNHDAMYWYRQDPGQGLRLIYYSQIVNDFQKGDIAEGYSVSREKKESFPLTVTSAQKNPTAFYLCASSISGFDQPQHFGDGTRLSIL.

This clonotype was picked up a small number of times. This chain joins TRBV27 and TRBJ2-4; D remains ambiguous. Germline CDR1 and CDR2: MNHEY and SMNVEV (reference sequence). The CDR3 spans 15 residues. V lost 4 bases to trimming and J lost 0 bases, with 10 bases between them. The CDR3 DNA sequence: TGTGCCAGCAGTTCGACCCGCCTAGCCAAAAACATTCAGTACTTC. As protein: CASSSTRLAKNIQYF.

The V gene is TRBV28, the J gene TRBJ1-2; D may be TRBD1 (6 bases). V shed 4 bases and J shed 4 bases, with 13 bases lying between them. The V gene's germline CDR1 is MDHEN and CDR2 SYDVKM. The CDR3 has 14 amino acids. As DNA, the CDR3 is TGTGCCAGCAGTTCGGGACAATCCTTCTATGGCTACACCTTC. Translated: CASSSGQSFYGYTF.

This rearrangement joins TRBV6-5 to TRBJ2-5; 10 nucleotides align to TRBD2. The CDR3 has 17 residues. V lost 4 bases, J lost 0 bases, and 8 bases stayed unmatched. The germline V gene encodes CDR1 MNHEY and CDR2 SVGAGI. As DNA, the CDR3 is TGTGCCAGCAGTTCAATTACTAGCGGGATGTACCAAGAGACCCAGTACTTC. This gives the protein CASSSITSGMYQETQYF.

The table lists this clonotype with many counts. The rearrangement joins TRBV20-1 to TRBJ2-5; D might be TRBD2 (5 bases). V was cut by 0 bases and J by 7 bases, with 15 bases left in between. This CDR3 comprises 14 residues. The V gene's germline CDR1 is DFQATT and CDR2 SNEGSKA (reference sequence). This CDR3 is CSARDILEVGTQYF. As DNA, the CDR3 is TGCAGTGCTAGAGACATACTAGAGGTTGGGACCCAGTACTTC.

There are many counts of this clonotype. This sequence joins TRBV7-2 and TRBJ2-7; either TRBD1 or TRBD2 may fit D (5 bases each). The CDR3 spans 16 residues. V dropped 5 bases and J dropped 3 bases, with 20 bases sitting between them. The germline gives CDR1 SGHTA, CDR2 FQGNSA. This chain's CDR3 is CASSPDVGAVSYEQYF. CDR3 sequence (DNA): TGTGCCAGCAGCCCCGACGTCGGGGCGGTTAGCTACGAGCAGTACTTC.

This clonotype was recorded many times. V and J are TRBV28 and TRBJ2-7; 8 nucleotides align to TRBD2. The CDR3 consists of 12 residues. CDR1 MDHEN and CDR2 SYDVKM come from the germline V gene. The J segment lost 8 bases and the V segment lost 5 bases, leaving 5 bases of the junction unmatched. The CDR3 is CASSPTSAQQYF. CDR3 sequence (DNA): TGTGCCAGCAGTCCGACTAGCGCCCAGCAGTACTTC. Full variable domain (rest looked up from reference TRBV28 and TRBJ2-7): DVKVTQSSRYLVKRTGEKVFLECVQDMDHENMFWYRQDPGLGLRLIYFSYDVKMKEKGDIPEGYSVSREKKERFSLILESASTNQTSMYLCASSPTSAQQYFGPGTRLTVT.

Many counts were recorded for this clonotype. The CDR3 is CASSLSQGNQPQHF. CDR3 DNA sequence: TGTGCCAGCAGTTTATCCCAGGGCAATCAGCCCCAGCATTTT. The genes are TRBV12-3 or TRBV12-4 and TRBJ1-5; D is unresolved. V was clipped by 2 bases and J by 2 bases, with 7 bases between them. The length of the CDR3 is 14 residues.

This clonotype was counted many times. The chain uses TRBV19 and TRBJ2-6; D is possibly TRBD1 (6 bases). The CDR3 is made up of 16 amino acids. Looked up from germline, CDR1 is LNHDA and CDR2 is SQIVND (reference sequence). The germline V and J ends were trimmed by 10 bases and 2 bases, with 18 bases remaining between them. The CDR3 region is CATQTRGGAGANVLTF. The CDR3 DNA follows: TGTGCCACCCAAACCAGGGGTGGTGCTGGGGCCAACGTCCTGACTTTC.

The J gene is TRBJ1-3, the V gene TRBV30; D unclear. The V end lost 6 bases, the J end lost 0 bases, and 12 bases lay between the germline ends. Germline V gives CDR1 GTSNPN, CDR2 SVGIG (reference sequence). The CDR3 contains 14 residues. The CDR3 sequence: CACRKQNSGNTIYF. The CDR3 region has the DNA TGTGCCTGCCGGAAACAGAACTCTGGAAACACCATATATTTT.

This clonotype came up a few times. V usage is TRBV7-2 and J usage is TRBJ1-5; weak D call: TRBD1 (6 bases). The CDR3 has 14 amino acids. The germline CDR1 and CDR2 sequences are SGHTA and FQGNSA. The V end lost 4 bases, the J end lost 11 bases, and 18 bases lay between the germline ends. CDR3 DNA sequence: TGTGCCAGCAGCTCCGATGGACAGTCTCCGGCCCAGCATTTT. It codes for CASSSDGQSPAQHF.

This clonotype was detected many times. The gene calls are TRBV10-3 and TRBJ1-1; D unclear. This CDR3 spans 11 amino acids. Deletions cut 10 bases from V and 1 base from J, with 7 bases between. Germline-derived CDR1 and CDR2 are ENHRY and SYGVKD. CDR3 residues: CATGQNTEAFF. For the CDR3, the DNA is TGTGCCACCGGGCAGAACACTGAAGCTTTCTTT.

This clonotype was seen repeatedly, ten times or more. This chain connects TRBV24-1 to TRBJ2-7, with D tentatively TRBD1 or TRBD2 (5 bases each). The CDR3 has 13 residues. Trimming removed 5 bases from V and 2 bases from J, with 9 bases in between. Germline values: CDR1 KGHDR, CDR2 SFDVKD. CDR3 DNA sequence: TGTGCCACCAGTGCGCAGGGAGCCTACGAGCAGTACTTC. Its translation: CATSAQGAYEQYF.

This clonotype was seen ten or more times. V gene TRBV11-2 combines with J gene TRBJ2-7; unclear D gene. CDR3 size: 13 residues. The germline V gene encodes CDR1 SGHAT and CDR2 FQNNGV. Trimming pared 0 bases from V and 1 base from J, leaving 4 bases between. CDR3 sequence reads: CASSLDWSYEQYF. The DNA for the CDR3 is TGTGCCAGCAGCTTAGATTGGTCCTACGAGCAGTACTTC.

Points on this clonotype: Being one base from a much bigger clone, this may be a read error. The genes are TRBV5-1 and TRBJ1-1; D is unresolved. The germline V gene encodes CDR1 SGHRS and CDR2 YFSETQ. Trimming pared 4 bases from V and 5 bases from J, leaving 15 bases between. The CDR3 covers 14 residues. CDR3 amino acids: CASSEHTVGTEAFF. The CDR3 coding sequence is TGCGCCAGCAGCGAGCACACGGTAGGGACTGAAGCTTTCTTT.

This clonotype was recorded at least ten times. V and J are TRBV6-2 or TRBV6-3 and TRBJ1-5, with D tentatively TRBD1 (5 bases). There are 14 residues in the CDR3. CDR1 and CDR2 (germline): MNHEY, SVGEGT. V was clipped by 6 bases and J by 1 base, with 10 bases between them. This chain's CDR3 is CASRRDLSNQPQHF. The CDR3 nucleotides are TGTGCCAGCAGGCGGGACTTAAGCAATCAGCCCCAGCATTTT.

At least ten counts were recorded for this clonotype. The CDR3 region has the DNA TGTGCCAGCAGCCAACAGACATACATTTATGGCTACACCTTC. Translating gives CASSQQTYIYGYTF. This rearrangement joins TRBV5-6 to TRBJ1-2; D gene ambiguous. V was pared by 4 bases and J by 5 bases, with 15 bases between. This CDR3 is 14 amino acids long. Germline V gene sequence: CDR1 SGHDT, CDR2 YYEEEE.